This is a list of T cell receptor beta chains from one sample in a study of radiotherapy plus CTLA-4 blockade in lung cancer. Assay used: immunoSEQ multiplex PCR; TCRdb lists only in-frame clones, some missing. The data contain tens of thousands of clones, 65% to 85% of them singletons. This sample comprised peripheral blood, obtained from a patient treated with radiotherapy plus ipilimumab. Receptors were obtained from a human donor with non-small cell lung cancer who had stable disease on radiotherapy plus ipilimumab. Each CDR3 is given with its conserved first and last residue. D genes are given only for firm matches. Only part of the rows carry a size: once, few, many, or a class if the clone is expanded.

V	length	size	D	J	CDR3	DNA
TRBV7-2	14	-	-	TRBJ1-5	CASSLRERTQPQHF	TGTGCCAGCAGCCTAAGGGAAAGGACCCAGCCCCAGCATTTT
TRBV4-2	18	-	TRBD2	TRBJ2-1	CASSQESLAGGPGYEQFF	TGTGCCAGCAGCCAAGAATCGCTAGCGGGAGGGCCTGGGTATGAGCAGTTCTTC
TRBV11-2	14	-	-	TRBJ1-4	CASSSGPGKEKLFF	TGTGCCAGCAGCTCTGGGCCAGGGAAGGAAAAACTGTTTTTT
TRBV7-2	16	-	TRBD1	TRBJ2-5	CASSKLRTGAFETQYF	TGTGCCAGCAGCAAACTCAGGACAGGGGCCTTTGAGACCCAGTACTTC
TRBV27	14	-	TRBD2	TRBJ2-1	CASSLSGAYNEQFF	TGTGCCAGCAGTTTAAGCGGGGCCTACAATGAGCAGTTCTTC
TRBV6-6	14	-	-	TRBJ1-2	CASSYWRAYYGYTF	TGTGCCAGCAGTTACTGGAGGGCGTACTATGGCTACACCTTC
TRBV19	16	-	-	TRBJ1-5	CASSLTRSYSNQPQHF	TGTGCCAGTAGTTTAACACGGAGTTATAGCAATCAGCCCCAGCATTTT
TRBV4-2	15	few	TRBD2	TRBJ2-3	CASSQAGGNTDTQYF	TGTGCCAGCAGCCAAGCGGGAGGGAACACAGATACGCAGTATTTT
TRBV7-2	14	-	-	TRBJ2-1	CASSLDPSVGEQFF	TGTGCCAGCAGCCTGGACCCCAGTGTCGGTGAGCAGTTCTTC
TRBV6-5	14	-	-	TRBJ2-2	CASSPLSGTGELFF	TGTGCCAGCAGTCCTTTGAGCGGCACCGGGGAGCTGTTTTTT
TRBV4-3	15	-	TRBD2	TRBJ2-7	CASSHYSGSTYEQYF	TGCGCCAGCAGCCACTATAGCGGGAGCACCTACGAGCAGTACTTC
TRBV11-3	16	-	TRBD2	TRBJ2-2	CASSARLAGPPGELFF	TGTGCCAGCAGCGCCCGACTAGCGGGACCCCCCGGGGAGCTGTTTTTT
TRBV7-7	15	-	-	TRBJ2-5	CASSLAPAGRETQYF	TGTGCTAGCAGCTTAGCCCCCGCAGGGAGGGAGACCCAGTACTTC
TRBV28	14	-	-	TRBJ2-4	CASSFGGPSNIQYF	TGTGCCAGCAGTTTCGGGGGGCCCTCAAACATTCAGTACTTC
TRBV15	14	-	TRBD1	TRBJ2-7	CATSRDLTGGEQYF	TGTGCCACCAGCAGAGATCTGACAGGGGGCGAGCAGTACTTC
TRBV29-1	13	few	-	TRBJ1-2	CSVATGAKDGYTF	TGCAGCGTTGCGACGGGGGCAAAGGATGGCTACACCTTC
TRBV7-2	13	few	-	TRBJ2-5	CASSVRGAETQYF	TGTGCCAGCAGCGTGAGGGGGGCAGAGACCCAGTACTTC
TRBV2	13	-	TRBD2	TRBJ2-7	CASRQREVGEQYF	TGTGCCAGCAGACAGCGGGAGGTCGGAGAGCAGTACTTC